These 9 T cell receptor beta chains came from one sample sequenced in a study of neurological immune-mediated disorders. Noted time point: technical triplicate 2. Each CDR3 protein is one row after TCRdb ran MiXCR on the 5' RACE reads. The table includes about 55,000 distinct CDR3 sequences, approximately 25% detected once. The sequenced material came from PBMCs. The receptor source for this set is a man aged 55-75 years with HTLV-1-associated myelopathy (HAM/TSP).

This clonotype was recorded at least ten times. The chain joins TRBV12-3 or TRBV12-4 to TRBJ2-5, with 12 bases aligning to TRBD2. The CDR3 extends over 15 amino acids. Unmatched junction bases numbered 7, after V lost 5 bases and J lost 6 bases. This chain's CDR3 is CASSVLAGGEKTQYF. As DNA, the CDR3 is TGTGCCAGCAGTGTCCTAGCGGGAGGGGAGAAGACCCAGTACTTC.

This clonotype occurred many times. The V and J genes are TRBV5-1 and TRBJ2-1; 10 bases align to TRBD2. With V trimmed by 4 bases and J by 9 bases, 10 bases remained unmatched. The CDR3 extends over 15 amino acids. Germline CDR1 is SGHRS and CDR2 is YFSETQ. CDR3 nucleotides: TGCGCCAGCAGCCTTCTAGCGGGAGCGGAGGTTGAGCAGTTCTTC. Its protein product is CASSLLAGAEVEQFF.

Many counts were recorded for this clonotype. V gene TRBV7-2 combines with J gene TRBJ2-5; 9 bases match TRBD2. V trimming: 3 bases; J trimming: 5 bases; junction bases outside the gene matches: 1. The CDR3 length is 13 residues. The germline V gene has CDR1 SGHTA and CDR2 FQGNSA. Here the CDR3 reads CASSFGLAETQYF. For the CDR3, the DNA is TGTGCCAGCAGCTTCGGACTAGCGGAGACCCAGTACTTC.

This clonotype was recorded at least ten times. The chain combines TRBV29-1 with TRBJ2-1; tentative D call: TRBD2 (7 bases). Deletions cut 4 bases from V and 6 bases from J, with 19 bases between. The length of the CDR3 is 15 residues. CDR1 is SQVTM and CDR2 is ANQGSEA in the germline V gene. CDR3 sequence: CSVVGGLADSNEQFF. The CDR3 DNA sequence: TGCAGCGTTGTAGGGGGTCTAGCGGACTCCAATGAGCAGTTCTTC.

CDR3 nucleotide sequence: TGTGCCAGCAGTTTATTGGGGGATAGCAATCAGCCCCAGCATTTT. This translates into CASSLLGDSNQPQHF. The J gene is TRBJ1-5, the V gene TRBV28; perhaps TRBD1 as D (5 bases). Germline assignment: CDR1 MDHEN and CDR2 SYDVKM. CDR3 length: 15 amino acids. V was clipped by 1 base and J by 0 bases, with 7 bases between them.

The rearrangement joins TRBV20-1 to TRBJ2-3; 9 positions agree with TRBD2. The CDR3 loop spans 14 amino acids. V gave up 1 base and J gave up 6 bases; unmatched junction bases: 5. The V gene's germline CDR1 is DFQATT and CDR2 SNEGSKA (reference sequence). CDR3 coding DNA: TGCAGTGCTAGAGGGGGACTAGCCTTGGATACGCAGTATTTT. Its protein product is CSARGGLALDTQYF.

The sample holds many counts of this clonotype. V gene TRBV27 combines with J gene TRBJ1-5; D is ambiguous. V lost 0 bases, J lost 11 bases, and 11 bases lay in between. Germline V gene data show CDR1 as MNHEY and CDR2 as SMNVEV (reference sequence). This CDR3 has 13 amino acids. The CDR3 is CASSLSVLETQHF. The CDR3 region has the DNA TGTGCCAGCAGTTTATCCGTCCTAGAGACCCAGCATTTT.

V usage is TRBV29-1 and J usage is TRBJ2-5; D ambiguous. Looked up from germline, CDR1 is SQVTM and CDR2 is ANQGSEA. Trimming removed 8 bases from V and 2 bases from J, with 12 bases in between. This CDR3 comprises 12 residues. The CDR3 DNA reads TGCAGCATCCGACTTAATCAAGAGACCCAGTACTTC. Its protein is CSIRLNQETQYF.

This chain uses TRBV5-1 with TRBJ2-7; TRBD2 matches 12 bases. With V trimmed by 5 bases and J by 7 bases, 7 bases remained unmatched. Germline lookup yields CDR1 SGHRS and CDR2 YFSETQ. The CDR3 has 14 residues. The CDR3 sequence: CASSVTSGSREQYF. In DNA form, the CDR3 reads TGCGCCAGCAGTGTGACTAGCGGGAGTCGGGAGCAGTACTTC.